These 5 T cell receptor beta chains originate from one sample sequenced in a study of circulating and synovial CD4+ cells in juvenile arthritis. The data were produced by immunoSEQ multiplex PCR, yet TCRdb's version contains in-frame clones alone and is incomplete. Of some 30,000 clones listed, 80% to 95% are singletons. Sequenced: CD4+ T cells from blood. The receptors were gathered from a human donor with juvenile idiopathic arthritis.

The genes are TRBV5-4 and TRBJ2-5, with D possibly matching TRBD2 (7 bases). The germline V and J ends were trimmed by 6 bases and 1 base, with 19 bases remaining between them. The CDR3 is 16 residues long. Germline V CDR1 and CDR2: SGHNT, YYREEE (reference sequence). The CDR3: CASMPGAGVAQETQYF. The CDR3 DNA follows: TGTGCCAGCATGCCGGGGGCGGGAGTTGCCCAAGAGACCCAGTACTTC.

CDR3 DNA sequence: TGTGCCAGCAGTGAAGGCTATCCAGGGAGGCAAGAGACCCAGTACTTC. Its translation: CASSEGYPGRQETQYF. J is TRBJ2-5 and V is TRBV2, with D possibly being TRBD2 (6 bases). V gave up 1 base and J gave up 2 bases, with 14 bases separating them. The CDR3 consists of 16 residues. Germline V gives CDR1 SNHLY, CDR2 FYNNEI.

This chain links TRBV10-3 with TRBJ1-5; 9 positions match TRBD1. The CDR3 contains 15 residues. V shed 2 bases and J 6 bases; nucleotides not matched to a gene: 5. Germline V lookup: CDR1 ENHRY, CDR2 SYGVKD. The CDR3 loop is CAISEGTGKGQPQHF. CDR3 coding DNA: TGTGCCATCAGTGAGGGGACAGGGAAGGGTCAGCCCCAGCATTTT.

The chain combines TRBV2 with TRBJ1-2; weak D call: TRBD1 (6 bases). Germline-derived CDR1 and CDR2 are SNHLY and FYNNEI. There are 12 residues in the CDR3. Between the trimmed V and J ends, which lost 6 bases and 2 bases, there was a span of 7 bases. The CDR3 DNA sequence: TGTGCCAGCAGGGGGGCCAACTATGGCTACACCTTC. It specifies CASRGANYGYTF.

The chain links TRBV7-3 to TRBJ2-5; a weak D match, TRBD2 (6 bases). This CDR3 contains 15 residues. V dropped 0 bases and J dropped 5 bases, with 13 bases sitting between them. Germline V gene data show CDR1 as SGHTA and CDR2 as FQGTGA. DNA for the CDR3: TGTGCCAGCAGCTTAACAAACGGGAGAGGGGAGACCCAGTACTTC. Its translation is CASSLTNGRGETQYF.